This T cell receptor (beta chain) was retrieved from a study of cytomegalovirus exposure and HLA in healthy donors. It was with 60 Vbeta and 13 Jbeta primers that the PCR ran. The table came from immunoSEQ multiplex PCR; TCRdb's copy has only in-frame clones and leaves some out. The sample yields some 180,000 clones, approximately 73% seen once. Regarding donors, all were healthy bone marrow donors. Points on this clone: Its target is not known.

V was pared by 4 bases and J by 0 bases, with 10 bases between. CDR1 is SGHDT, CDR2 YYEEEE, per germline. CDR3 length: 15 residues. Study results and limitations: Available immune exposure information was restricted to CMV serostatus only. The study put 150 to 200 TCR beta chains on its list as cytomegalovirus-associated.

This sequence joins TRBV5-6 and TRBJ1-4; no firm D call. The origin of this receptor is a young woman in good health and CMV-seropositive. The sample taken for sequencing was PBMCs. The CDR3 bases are TGTGCCAGCAGCCCACCGGGAGCAACTAATGAAAAACTGTTTTTT. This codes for CASSPPGATNEKLFF.